The rows below give T cell receptor beta chains drawn from one sample of a study of T cells in Graves' hyperthyroidism and ophthalmopathy. TCRdb re-analysed the multiplex PCR reads in MiXCR, keeping a single row per CDR3 protein. In the table there are around 190,000 distinct CDR3 sequences, about 15% of which are singletons. The sample consisted of blood. The receptors shown here come from a woman aged 50 to 60 with Graves' hyperthyroidism. Both conserved end residues are part of each CDR3. A D gene is named only where the DNA matches it firmly. Clone size is not always given. Where it is, it says once, few, many or a class for expanded clones.

size: many; J: TRBJ2-7; D: NA; V: TRBV6-1; CDR3: CAVYSPGAEQYF; DNA: TGTGCCGTTTACAGCCCTGGCGCCGAGCAGTACTTC
size: many; J: TRBJ1-4; D: NA; V: TRBV24-1; CDR3: CATSEGGFNEKLFF; DNA: TGTGCCACCAGTGAGGGGGGCTTCAATGAAAAACTGTTTTTT
size: many; J: TRBJ2-7; D: TRBD1; V: TRBV9; CDR3: CASSVSGGFNYEQYF; DNA: TGTGCCAGCAGCGTCTCAGGGGGTTTTAATTACGAGCAGTACTTC
size: many; J: TRBJ1-2; D: TRBD1; V: TRBV5-4; CDR3: CASSLETGGGYGYTF; DNA: TGTGCCAGCAGCCTGGAGACAGGGGGAGGCTATGGCTACACCTTC
size: NA; J: TRBJ2-7; D: NA; V: TRBV10-3; CDR3: CAISDIVVPYEQYF; DNA: TGTGCCATCAGTGATATTGTGGTCCCCTACGAGCAGTACTTC
size: many; J: TRBJ1-5; D: TRBD1; V: TRBV6-2/TRBV6-3; CDR3: CASSFPGQNQPQHF; DNA: TGTGCCAGCAGTTTCCCGGGACAGAATCAGCCCCAGCATTTT
size: NA; J: TRBJ2-3; D: TRBD2; V: TRBV7-8; CDR3: CASSPERGGRDYSDTQYF; DNA: TGTGCCAGCAGCCCAGAGCGGGGGGGTCGGGACTACTCAGATACGCAGTATTTT
size: many; J: TRBJ2-5; D: TRBD2; V: TRBV28; CDR3: CASSLPPSGGQYF; DNA: TGTGCCAGCAGTTTACCCCCATCGGGAGGCCAGTACTTC
size: few; J: TRBJ2-7; D: TRBD1; V: TRBV2; CDR3: CASSGDSTYEQYF; DNA: TGTGCCAGCAGTGGGGACAGCACCTACGAGCAGTACTTC
size: many; J: TRBJ1-1; D: NA; V: TRBV19; CDR3: CASSMGQGETEAFF; DNA: TGTGCCAGTAGTATGGGGCAGGGAGAGACTGAAGCTTTCTTT
size: NA; J: TRBJ2-5; D: TRBD2; V: TRBV10-2; CDR3: CASRRAGGLEAQYF; DNA: TGCGCCAGCAGGCGAGCGGGGGGGCTGGAGGCCCAGTACTTC
size: few; J: TRBJ1-2; D: NA; V: TRBV19; CDR3: CAIGITGSANYGYTF; DNA: TGTGCCATAGGAATTACAGGGTCCGCTAACTATGGCTACACCTTC
size: NA; J: TRBJ2-7; D: NA; V: TRBV20-1; CDR3: CSARGGTDEGEQYF; DNA: TGCAGTGCTAGAGGGGGGACTGACGAAGGGGAGCAGTACTTC
size: few; J: TRBJ1-4; D: NA; V: TRBV27; CDR3: CASSQYSGHISTNEKLFF; DNA: TGTGCCAGCAGCCAATATTCAGGACACATATCAACTAATGAAAAACTGTTTTTT